This is a list of T cell receptor beta chains from one sample in a study of a mutant IDH1 vaccine in newly diagnosed glioma. The data were produced by immunoSEQ multiplex PCR, yet TCRdb's version contains in-frame clones alone and is incomplete. The table has about 56,000 clones, about 90% seen once. These receptors' antigens are unknown. The starting material was PBMCs, obtained from a glioma patient whose treatment included an IDH1 peptide vaccine. These receptors originate from a woman aged 40-49 years with glioma. Both conserved end residues are part of each CDR3. A D gene is named only where the DNA matches it firmly. Only some rows state a clone size, as once, few, many or a class for expanded clones.

D gene | clone size | J gene | V gene | CDR3 DNA | CDR3 protein
- | - | TRBJ1-2 | TRBV10-3 | TGTGCCACCTTACAGAACTATGGCTACACCTTC | CATLQNYGYTF
- | - | TRBJ2-7 | TRBV29-1 | TGCAGCGTGAGTTTACAGGGTACCTACGAGCAGTACTTC | CSVSLQGTYEQYF
TRBD1 | - | TRBJ2-7 | TRBV4-1 | TGCGCCAGCCAGGTTGACGACAGGGGGAGGACCTACGAGCAGTACTTC | CASQVDDRGRTYEQYF
TRBD2 | - | TRBJ2-2 | TRBV2 | TGTGCCAGCAGACTAGCGGGGGGTACGGGGGAGCTGTTTTTT | CASRLAGGTGELFF
- | - | TRBJ1-1 | TRBV6-5 | TGTGCCAGCTCGATCGATTGGACGGCCCGTGAAGCTTTCTTT | CASSIDWTAREAFF
TRBD1 | - | TRBJ1-5 | TRBV6-4 | TGTGCCAACCCCGGGACAGGGAACCCGCTTCGCAATCAGCCCCAGCATTTT | CANPGTGNPLRNQPQHF
- | - | TRBJ1-2 | TRBV5-4 | TGTGCCAGCAGCTTTGGAGGGGCTCATGTGAGAGGCTACACCTTC | CASSFGGAHVRGYTF
- | - | TRBJ1-1 | TRBV6-5 | TGTGCCAGCAGTTACTCGAGGGGGGACACTGAAGCTTTCTTT | CASSYSRGDTEAFF
- | - | TRBJ2-1 | TRBV15 | TGTGCCACCAGCAGAGATTGGAAAAATGAGCAGTTCTTC | CATSRDWKNEQFF
- | - | TRBJ1-1 | TRBV29-1 | TGCAGCGTTGCCAAGGGGGGGACTGAAGCTTTCTTT | CSVAKGGTEAFF
- | - | TRBJ2-7 | TRBV11-2 | TGTGCCAGCAGCTTACACTCCCTTGCCTACGAGCAGTACTTC | CASSLHSLAYEQYF
TRBD1 | few | TRBJ1-5 | TRBV4-1 | TGCGCCAGCAGCCAAGGGGACAGAGATAGCAATCAGCCCCAGCATTTT | CASSQGDRDSNQPQHF
- | - | TRBJ2-7 | TRBV6-1 | TGTGCCAGCAGTATATACGAGCAGTACTTC | CASSIYEQYF
- | - | TRBJ2-7 | TRBV7-9 | TGTGCCAGCAGCCCCACCCGGGACTTCAGAAGGCAGTACTTC | CASSPTRDFRRQYF
TRBD2 | - | TRBJ2-5 | TRBV29-1 | TGCAGCGTTTACGGGAGGGATCCCCAAGAGACCCAGTACTTC | CSVYGRDPQETQYF
- | - | TRBJ2-5 | TRBV7-3 | TGTGCCAGCAGCTTCCCCGGGGCGGCCCAGTACTTC | CASSFPGAAQYF
- | - | TRBJ1-1 | TRBV10-3 | TGTGCCAGCCGAAAAGAAACTGAAGCTTTCTTT | CASRKETEAFF
- | - | TRBJ1-2 | TRBV7-9 | TGTGCCAGCAGCTTAGGCCTCAGAGGCTACACCTTC | CASSLGLRGYTF
- | - | TRBJ2-1 | TRBV4-2 | TGTGCCAGCAGCTCTTTCCGGGACAAAGATGACAATGAGCAGTTCTTC | CASSSFRDKDDNEQFF
- | - | TRBJ2-5 | TRBV14 | TGTGCCAGCAGCAGGGGTAGCGGAACCCAGGGGGAGACCCAGTACTTC | CASSRGSGTQGETQYF
- | - | TRBJ2-5 | TRBV6-1 | TGTGCCAGCTTGACCTTCCAAGAGACCCAGTACTTC | CASLTFQETQYF
TRBD1 | once | TRBJ1-4 | TRBV13 | TGTGCCAGCAGCTCCGGACAGGGGGGGCAGGCTAATGAAAAACTGTTTTTT | CASSSGQGGQANEKLFF
TRBD1 | - | TRBJ2-7 | TRBV27 | TGTGCCAGCAGACGAACGACAGGGGGGACCTACGAGCAGTACTTC | CASRRTTGGTYEQYF
TRBD2 | - | TRBJ2-5 | TRBV4-2 | TGTGCCAGCAGCCAAGCAGCGGGGGGGCAAGAGACCCAGTACTTC | CASSQAAGGQETQYF
- | - | TRBJ2-2 | TRBV15 | TGTGCCACCAGCAGAGATTTGTGGGGGACCGGGGAGCTGTTTTTT | CATSRDLWGTGELFF
- | - | TRBJ1-1 | TRBV5-8 | TGTGCCAGCAGTCGTGGCGGGACTAACACTGAAGCTTTCTTT | CASSRGGTNTEAFF
TRBD2 | - | TRBJ2-3 | TRBV25-1 | TGTGCCAGCACCCCATTTGCGGGAGGGTCGGCAGATACGCAGTATTTT | CASTPFAGGSADTQYF
- | - | TRBJ2-5 | TRBV11-2 | TGTGCCAGCAGCTACGACCCACTGGAGACCCAGTACTTC | CASSYDPLETQYF
- | - | TRBJ2-7 | TRBV18 | TGTGCCAGCTCACGCGCGGGCGGAAGCCTGGGGGAGCAGTACTTC | CASSRAGGSLGEQYF
TRBD2 | - | TRBJ2-2 | TRBV14 | TGTGCCAGCAGCCAAGATGCGGGAGGAACGAACACCGGGGAGCTGTTTTTT | CASSQDAGGTNTGELFF
- | - | TRBJ2-2 | TRBV21-1 | TGTGCCAGCAGCAAAATTTGGGTTTCCCCGAGGGCCGGGGAGCTGTTTTTT | CASSKIWVSPRAGELFF
- | - | TRBJ2-1 | TRBV29-1 | TGCAGTGTTGCGTCCGGTCCGTACAATGAGCAGTTCTTC | CSVASGPYNEQFF
- | - | TRBJ2-7 | TRBV20-1 | TGCAGTGCTAGGGGGCCCGAGCAGTACTTC | CSARGPEQYF
- | - | TRBJ2-7 | TRBV4-3 | TGCGCCAGCAGCCAAGTACAGGGCCCCTACGAGCAGTACTTC | CASSQVQGPYEQYF
- | - | TRBJ1-2 | TRBV6-1 | TGTGCCAGCGAGGGCGGACAGTATGGCTACACCTTC | CASEGGQYGYTF
TRBD2 | - | TRBJ2-7 | TRBV5-5 | TGTGCCAGCAGCTTGGGACTAGCGGGGATCTACGAGCAGTACTTC | CASSLGLAGIYEQYF
TRBD2 | - | TRBJ2-2 | TRBV5-1 | TGCGCCAGCAGGCGGACTAGCGGGAGAGTCGGGGAGCTGTTTTTT | CASRRTSGRVGELFF